Below, 14 T cell receptor beta chains from the same sample are listed, as sequenced in a study of cytomegalovirus exposure and HLA in healthy donors. PCR primers comprised 60 Vbeta and 13 Jbeta primers. Only in-frame clones appear in the TCRdb table, and some are missing; sequencing was by immunoSEQ multiplex PCR. This table holds around 110,000 clones, 9.5% found once. The sample was PBMCs. Receptors were obtained from a young man in good health and CMV-seronegative.

This clone was seen a few times. This chain uses TRBV14 with TRBJ2-7, with 7 bases fitting TRBD1. V trimming: 4 bases; J trimming: 0 bases; junction bases outside the gene matches: 21. Germline V gives CDR1 SGHDN, CDR2 FVKESK. The CDR3 is made up of 20 amino acids. CDR3 in DNA: TGTGCCAGCAGCCTAGGGGGCAGGGGCCGAGGAGGATCTAGCTCCTACGAGCAGTACTTC. This gives the protein CASSLGGRGRGGSSSYEQYF.

This chain connects TRBV4-3 to TRBJ2-1; possible D gene TRBD1, 5 bases. V lost 1 base, J lost 5 bases, and 9 bases lay in between. The CDR3 length is 14 residues. CDR1 and CDR2 from the germline V gene are LGHNA and YSLEER. Here the CDR3 reads CASSQVDSNNEQFF. The CDR3 DNA is TGCGCCAGCAGCCAAGTTGACAGCAACAATGAGCAGTTCTTC.

This clone was recorded a few times. Other DNA sequences in the same sample also yield this CDR3. This sequence joins TRBV6-1 and TRBJ1-5; D is perhaps TRBD1 (6 bases). Germline lookup yields CDR1 MNHNS and CDR2 SASEGT. Trimming left V 6 bases short and J 4 bases short, with 10 bases between. The CDR3 is 13 residues long. CDR3 sequence (DNA): TGTGCCAGCAGCGATACAGGGAATCAGCCCCAGCATTTT. This gives the protein CASSDTGNQPQHF.

This clone has just a few counts. The chain joins TRBV29-1 to TRBJ2-5; D may be TRBD2 (5 bases). This CDR3 contains 15 residues. With 3 bases removed from V and 0 bases from J, the gap between germline ends came to 14 bases. Germline CDR1 is SQVTM and CDR2 is ANQGSEA. Here the CDR3 DNA reads TGCAGCGTTGACCGCCGAGCGACTAACCAAGAGACCCAGTACTTC. Protein: CSVDRRATNQETQYF.

The chain recombines TRBV18 with TRBJ2-7; the match to TRBD2 covers 8 bases. The V gene end was trimmed by 4 bases and the J gene end by 4 bases; junction bases not matched to a gene: 9. Germline lookup yields CDR1 KGHSH and CDR2 LQKENI. This CDR3 is 15 amino acids long. Here the CDR3 DNA reads TGTGCCAGCTCACGAGGAGCGGGAGTGGATTACGAGCAGTACTTC. Encoded protein: CASSRGAGVDYEQYF.

The rearrangement links TRBV30 to TRBJ2-5; possible D gene TRBD2, 5 bases. The length of the CDR3 is 12 residues. Germline CDR1 and CDR2: GTSNPN and SVGIG (reference sequence). The V end lost 7 bases, the J end lost 1 base, and 10 bases lay between the germline ends. The CDR3 sequence is CASAGSQETQYF. The CDR3 DNA reads as TGTGCCTCCGCGGGCTCCCAAGAGACCCAGTACTTC. Supplemented by reference TRBV30 and TRBJ2-5, the full variable domain reads SQTIHQWPATLVQPVGSPLSLECTVEGTSNPNLYWYRQAAGRGLQLLFYSVGIGQISSEVPQNLSASRPQDRQFILSSKKLLLSDSGFYLCASAGSQETQYFGPGTRLLVL.

This clone turned up a few times. The chain joins TRBV25-1 to TRBJ2-7, with D maybe TRBD1 (7 bases). The germline V gene encodes CDR1 MGHDK and CDR2 SYGVNS. The CDR3 covers 13 residues. V was shortened by 4 bases and J by 4 bases, with 11 bases between the two germline ends. The CDR3 loop reads CASSVTGRYEQYF. The CDR3 DNA sequence: TGTGCCAGCAGTGTGACAGGGAGGTACGAGCAGTACTTC.

This clone has just a few counts. This chain joins TRBV7-6 and TRBJ2-1; 7 bases are a match to TRBD2. Germline V gives CDR1 SGHVS, CDR2 FNYEAQ. J lost 5 bases, V lost 1 base, and 11 bases had no gene match. The length of the CDR3 is 17 residues. Here the CDR3 DNA reads TGTGCCAGCAGCTTAGGCCTTTGGGGGGGTGCGGACAATGAGCAGTTCTTC. Protein sequence: CASSLGLWGGADNEQFF. The full variable domain, its missing parts supplied by reference TRBV7-6 and TRBJ2-1, is GAGVSQSPRYKVTKRGQDVALRCDPISGHVSLYWYRQALGQGPEFLTYFNYEAQQDKSGLPNDRFSAERPEGSISTLTIQRTEQRDSAMYRCASSLGLWGGADNEQFFGPGTRLTVL.

This clone was seen a handful of times. V is TRBV7-2 and J is TRBJ1-5, with 7 nucleotides matching TRBD1. Germline trimming cut 7 bases from V and 7 bases from J; bases unmatched to any gene: 13. The CDR3 contains 15 residues. The germline V gene has CDR1 SGHTA and CDR2 FQGNSA. This CDR3 reads CASTLARGPEQPQHF. In DNA form, the CDR3 reads TGTGCCAGCACCCTAGCGAGGGGGCCGGAACAGCCCCAGCATTTT.

The chain combines TRBV19 with TRBJ2-7, with 7 bases identical to TRBD1. Germline CDR1 LNHDA, CDR2 SQIVND (reference sequence). J gave up 4 bases and V 5 bases, and 11 bases lay outside the gene matches. CDR3 length: 15 amino acids. The CDR3, as DNA: TGTGCCAGTAGTCTTGACAGGGAGCGAGAATACGAGCAGTACTTC. Translating it yields CASSLDREREYEQYF.

The chain is built from TRBV5-1 and TRBJ2-3, with D possibly TRBD1 on 5 matching bases. Trimming removed 0 bases from V and 3 bases from J, with 14 bases in between. Germline V gene lookup returns CDR1 SGHRS and CDR2 YFSETQ. The CDR3 covers 16 residues. This CDR3 reads CASSLGGAFGTDTQYF. The CDR3 DNA follows: TGCGCCAGCAGCTTGGGTGGGGCATTTGGTACAGATACGCAGTATTTT.

This sequence joins TRBV21-1 and TRBJ2-7; TRBD1, the table's D call, lacks a check against the DNA. TRBV21-1 is assigned pseudogene status. CDR3 size: 15 residues. In DNA form, the CDR3 reads TGTGCCAGCAGCAAAGGGACAGCCACTACCTACGAGCAGTACTTC. Protein: CASSKGTATTYEQYF.

J is TRBJ2-7 and V is TRBV30, with 9 bases matching TRBD1. The CDR3 runs to 15 residues. The germline gives CDR1 GTSNPN, CDR2 SVGIG (reference sequence). The V and J ends lost 3 bases and 4 bases, in that order; junction bases with no gene match: 10. The CDR3 loop is CAWRPQGARVYEQYF. The DNA for the CDR3 is TGTGCCTGGAGGCCACAGGGGGCCCGAGTTTACGAGCAGTACTTC.

In nucleotides, the CDR3 is TGTGCCTGGAGTGTAGGAGGTAATGAAAAACTGTTTTTT. It translates to CAWSVGGNEKLFF. The chain joins TRBV30 to TRBJ1-4, with D unresolved. CDR3 size: 13 residues. V lost 0 bases, J lost 4 bases, and 6 bases lay in between. Looked up from germline, CDR1 is GTSNPN and CDR2 is SVGIG (reference sequence).